The 20 T cell receptor beta chains reported below all come from one sample, sequenced in a study of Ad26.COV2.S vaccination and SARS-CoV-2 variants. Treatment noted: 15 to 20 received Ad26.COV2.S at low or high dose, single or two shots; a few received placebo; per-sample allocation not given. All samples were drawn on day 63, counting from the first vaccine or placebo injection. Repertoires were generated with immunoSEQ multiplex PCR, while TCRdb's copy carries only in-frame clones and drops some. The repertoire holds hundreds of thousands of clones, with about 91% as singletons. The specimen was peripheral blood, collected in a trial of Ad26.COV2.S vaccine versus placebo. Every receptor here comes from a person between 18 and 60 years old who received the Ad26.COV2.S COVID-19 vaccine or a placebo.

The chain combines TRBV7-2 with TRBJ1-2, with a tentative D call TRBD1 (6 bases). Germline assignment: CDR1 SGHTA and CDR2 FQGNSA. Deletions cut 1 base from V and 6 bases from J, with 15 bases between. This CDR3 comprises 15 residues. The CDR3 loop is CASSLEWSRGDGYTF. CDR3 DNA sequence: TGTGCCAGCAGCTTAGAATGGTCCAGGGGTGATGGCTACACCTTC.

This clone came up many times. The rearrangement joins TRBV15 to TRBJ2-2; possibly TRBD1 for D (5 bases). With 1 base removed from V and 1 base from J, the gap between germline ends came to 10 bases. CDR1 LNHNV and CDR2 YYDKDF come from the germline V gene (reference sequence). The CDR3 spans 16 residues. The CDR3 loop reads CATSRVDDRNTGELFF. The CDR3 bases are TGTGCCACCAGCAGAGTCGACGACAGGAACACCGGGGAGCTGTTTTTT.

The chain couples TRBV6-2 or TRBV6-3 to TRBJ2-7, with a weak D call TRBD1 (6 bases). The germline CDR1 and CDR2 sequences are MNHEY and SVGEGT. The CDR3 loop spans 16 amino acids. Deletions cut 2 bases from V and 1 base from J, with 15 bases between. CDR3 sequence: CASSYGEDSWSYEQYF. The CDR3 DNA reads TGTGCCAGCAGTTACGGAGAGGACAGTTGGTCCTACGAGCAGTACTTC.

The V call is TRBV5-1, the J call TRBJ2-3; no clear D gene. The CDR3 consists of 12 residues. The germline CDR1 and CDR2 sequences are SGHRS and YFSETQ. V was trimmed by 3 bases and J by 8 bases, leaving 10 bases between them. In DNA form, the CDR3 reads TGCGCCAGCAGCTGGGGTAGTAGTACGCAGTATTTT. This codes for CASSWGSSTQYF.

The J gene is TRBJ1-1, the V gene TRBV6-6; the match to TRBD1 covers 7 bases. CDR1 and CDR2 (germline): MNHNY, SVGAGI (reference sequence). Trimming cost V 2 bases and J 5 bases; bases outside gene matches: 5. CDR3 length equals 14 residues. The CDR3 protein is CASSYGQASTEAFF. The CDR3 DNA sequence: TGTGCCAGCAGTTACGGACAGGCTTCGACTGAAGCTTTCTTT.

V is TRBV21-1 and J is TRBJ2-7. TRBV21-1 is designated a pseudogene. This CDR3 comprises 15 residues. CDR3 DNA sequence: TGTGCCAGCAGCAAAGGGGCAGACGGAGCCTACGAGCAGTACGTC. This gives the protein CASSKGADGAYEQYV.

The rearrangement uses TRBV9 and TRBJ2-3; no reliable D call. Germline V gene data show CDR1 as SGDLS and CDR2 as YYNGEE. The V gene lost 0 bases and the J gene lost 5 bases, with 13 bases spanning the gap. The CDR3 consists of 15 residues. The CDR3 protein is CASSVGPNGEDTQYF. Here the CDR3 DNA reads TGTGCCAGCAGCGTAGGACCTAATGGGGAAGATACGCAGTATTTT. The entire variable domain, with the rest obtained from reference TRBV9 and TRBJ2-3, is as follows: DSGVTQTPKHLITATGQRVTLRCSPRSGDLSVYWYQQSLDQGLQFLIQYYNGEERAKGNILERFSAQQFPDLHSELNLSSLELGDSALYFCASSVGPNGEDTQYFGPGTRLTVL.

The V gene is TRBV5-1, the J gene TRBJ1-3, with TRBD1 as a possible D gene (5 bases). Germline assignment: CDR1 SGHRS and CDR2 YFSETQ. The CDR3 is 15 residues long. Between the trimmed V and J ends, which lost 0 bases and 2 bases, there was a span of 9 bases. The CDR3 region is CASSLVGGAGNTIYF. The CDR3 DNA is TGCGCCAGCAGCTTGGTGGGGGGTGCTGGAAACACCATATATTTT. The complete variable domain, with remaining parts taken from reference TRBV5-1 and TRBJ1-3, reads KAGVTQTPRYLIKTRGQQVTLSCSPISGHRSVSWYQQTPGQGLQFLFEYFSETQRNKGNFPGRFSGRQFSNSRSEMNVSTLELGDSALYLCASSLVGGAGNTIYFGEGSWLTVV.

As concerns this clone: The sample carries other DNA sequences with the same CDR3. CDR3 sequence (DNA): TGTGCCAGCTCACCACCGGGAGGCCGGAATAATTCACCCCTCCACTTT. Translated, it gives CASSPPGGRNNSPLHF. The chain carries TRBV18 and TRBJ1-6, with D hard to call. This CDR3 is 16 amino acids long. Germline V lookup: CDR1 KGHSH, CDR2 LQKENI. The V gene lost 0 bases and the J gene lost 5 bases, with 11 bases spanning the gap.

This chain links TRBV7-9 with TRBJ2-6; D is perhaps TRBD1 (6 bases). CDR3 length: 18 residues. Trimming pared 5 bases from V and 0 bases from J, leaving 17 bases between. Germline V gene lookup returns CDR1 SEHNR and CDR2 FQNEAQ (reference sequence). CDR3 region: CASSPWLGGGSGANVLTF. The CDR3 nucleotides are TGTGCCAGCAGCCCGTGGTTAGGGGGTGGCTCTGGGGCCAACGTCCTGACTTTC.

The table lists this clone with a count of one. This rearrangement joins TRBV7-2 to TRBJ2-1, with a possible D match to TRBD2 (5 bases). Germline CDR1 and CDR2: SGHTA and FQGNSA. The ends were cut back, 4 bases at V and 7 bases at J, with 17 bases in the middle. This CDR3 region has 15 residues. As DNA, the CDR3 is TGTGCCAGCAGCTCACCTAGCCCCCTCGGTAATGAGCAGTTCTTC. It encodes CASSSPSPLGNEQFF.

This clone was detected a few times. This chain uses TRBV11-3 with TRBJ1-1; D remains unclear. There are 12 residues in the CDR3. The V gene lost 5 bases and the J gene lost 5 bases, with 9 bases spanning the gap. The germline gives CDR1 SGHNT, CDR2 YENEEA. CDR3 sequence (DNA): TGTGCCAGCAGCCTCCCCTGGACTGAAGCTTTCTTT. Residues: CASSLPWTEAFF.

The chain joins TRBV6-5 to TRBJ1-2; 7 nucleotides match TRBD1. Looked up from germline, CDR1 is MNHEY and CDR2 is SVGAGI. The CDR3 totals 15 residues. J lost 8 bases, V lost 4 bases, and 13 bases had no gene match. The CDR3 loop is CASSSLTGLLDGYTF. The CDR3, as DNA: TGTGCCAGCAGTTCCTTGACAGGGCTTTTAGACGGCTACACCTTC.

V is TRBV10-3 and J is TRBJ2-1, with 8 bases lining up with TRBD1. This CDR3 has 16 amino acids. The V gene's germline CDR1 is ENHRY and CDR2 SYGVKD. Trimming took 6 bases from V and 8 from J; bases not matched to a gene: 15. The DNA of the CDR3 is TGTGCCATCAGAAGACAGGGGCCCCAAACAGTGCATGAGCAGTTCTTC. This sequence encodes CAIRRQGPQTVHEQFF.

The gene calls are TRBV30 and TRBJ1-2, with D perhaps matching TRBD1 (5 bases). This CDR3 has 13 residues. The V end lost 8 bases, the J end lost 4 bases, and 17 bases lay between the germline ends. Germline CDR1 GTSNPN, CDR2 SVGIG (reference sequence). The CDR3 nucleotides read TGTGCCCTTGGCCGGGGGTGGCTCTATGGCTACACCTTC. Protein sequence: CALGRGWLYGYTF.

The genes are TRBV2 and TRBJ1-6, with TRBD1 matching 8 bases. Germline V gene lookup returns CDR1 SNHLY and CDR2 FYNNEI. CDR3 length equals 14 residues. V gave up 6 bases and J gave up 9 bases; unmatched junction bases: 7. The CDR3 here is CASSPDRGSSPLHF. In DNA form, the CDR3 reads TGTGCCAGCAGCCCCGACAGGGGAAGTTCACCCCTCCACTTT.

This clone is a singleton in its sample. V and J are TRBV30 and TRBJ2-5, with 10 bases that match TRBD2. Germline lookup yields CDR1 GTSNPN and CDR2 SVGIG (reference sequence). This CDR3 is built from 17 residues. Trimming cost V 0 bases and J 2 bases; bases outside gene matches: 9. The CDR3 sequence is CAWSVLRSGRGQETQYF. In nucleotides, the CDR3 is TGTGCCTGGAGTGTACTTAGGAGCGGGAGGGGGCAAGAGACCCAGTACTTC.

The CDR3 protein is CASSQDQGTYGYTF. The CDR3 DNA follows: TGCGCCAGCAGCCAAGATCAGGGAACCTATGGCTACACCTTC. The V and J genes are TRBV4-1 and TRBJ1-2; a weak D match, TRBD1 (5 bases). Trimming removed 0 bases from V and 4 bases from J, with 9 bases in between. From germline, CDR1 is MGHRA and CDR2 YSYEKL. The CDR3 totals 14 residues.

CDR3 protein: CANRDRDTYEQYF. The CDR3 bases are TGTGCCAACCGGGACAGGGATACCTACGAGCAGTACTTC. This chain joins TRBV2 and TRBJ2-7; 9 nucleotides agree with TRBD1. Germline values: CDR1 SNHLY, CDR2 FYNNEI. CDR3 size: 13 residues. V lost 10 bases to trimming and J lost 2 bases; unmatched junction nucleotides: 6.

For this clone: The DNA is omitted, as the CDR3 cannot be located on it reliably, and the CDR3 follows TCRdb's listing. The chain recombines TRBV18 with TRBJ2-7. Per the germline V gene, CDR1 is KGHSH and CDR2 is LQKENI. A total of 17 residues make up the CDR3, ends included. CDR3 sequence reads: CASSPPRGPIRAVRRGV.